A single sample gave rise to the 20 T cell receptor beta chains below, sequenced in a study of siplizumab effects on memory and regulatory T cells. TCRdb's copy holds only in-frame clones and misses some; the assay was immunoSEQ multiplex PCR. Of 40,000 to 45,000 clones listed, more than 80% are singletons. Sequenced material: naive CD4+ T cells sorted from blood. The receptor source for this set is a human donor in good health.

The rearrangement links TRBV5-6 to TRBJ2-5; maybe TRBD1 (7 bases). Germline assignment: CDR1 SGHDT and CDR2 YYEEEE. The CDR3 loop spans 14 amino acids. V was trimmed by 3 bases and J by 2 bases, leaving 11 bases between them. DNA for the CDR3: TGTGCCAGCAGCTGGGGGGACAGTCAAGAGACCCAGTACTTC. It is translated as CASSWGDSQETQYF.

The rearrangement links TRBV6-5 to TRBJ1-1; TRBD1 matches 8 bases. The CDR3 runs 15 residues. After removal of 6 bases from V and 4 bases from J, the junction contained 10 bases not matched to a gene. Germline-derived CDR1 and CDR2 are MNHEY and SVGAGI. CDR3 region: CASRFSGGAGTEAFF. The CDR3 DNA is TGTGCCAGCAGGTTCTCAGGGGGCGCGGGCACTGAAGCTTTCTTT.

The V gene is TRBV11-2, the J gene TRBJ2-2; 7 bases align to TRBD2. From germline, CDR1 is SGHAT and CDR2 FQNNGV. With 5 bases clipped from V and 7 bases from J, the junction kept 10 bases outside the gene matches. The CDR3 covers 15 residues. In DNA, the CDR3 is TGTGCCAGCAGCCGCGGGGGAGGGGCGAGCGGGGAGCTGTTTTTT. Translating gives CASSRGGGASGELFF.

The CDR3 region has the DNA TGCGCCAGCAGCCAAGAAGGAGACGGGAGACCCTACAATGAGCAGTTCTTC. Protein: CASSQEGDGRPYNEQFF. The chain is built from TRBV4-1 and TRBJ2-1; D possibly corresponds to TRBD2 (6 bases). Germline V lookup: CDR1 MGHRA, CDR2 YSYEKL. The V end lost 0 bases, the J end lost 2 bases, and 14 bases lay between the germline ends. The CDR3 runs 17 residues.

This rearrangement joins TRBV10-1 to TRBJ2-1; either TRBD1 or TRBD2 may fit D (5 bases each). Trimming removed 10 bases at V and 10 bases at J, with 20 bases between. The germline gives CDR1 WNHNN, CDR2 SYGVQD (reference sequence). This CDR3 is built from 13 residues. The CDR3 is CATQGRDPQEQFF. In DNA, the CDR3 is TGCGCCACCCAAGGCCGGGACCCCCAAGAGCAGTTCTTC.

This clone has only one observation. This chain joins TRBV11-2 and TRBJ2-7; D not resolved. Germline-derived CDR1 and CDR2 are SGHAT and FQNNGV. This CDR3 is built from 15 residues. Between the trimmed V and J ends, which lost 5 bases and 2 bases, there was a span of 16 bases. CDR3 DNA sequence: TGTGCCAGCAGCCCCTCGGAGAGACCCACCTACGAGCAGTACTTC. It is translated as CASSPSERPTYEQYF.

The chain links TRBV9 to TRBJ2-2; D remains ambiguous. V was clipped by 1 base and J by 2 bases, with 6 bases between them. Germline assignment: CDR1 SGDLS and CDR2 YYNGEE. This CDR3 has 14 residues. The CDR3 spells CASSVIANTGELFF. CDR3 coding DNA: TGTGCCAGCAGCGTAATAGCAAACACCGGGGAGCTGTTTTTT.

The rearrangement uses TRBV10-1 and TRBJ2-1; 8 bases line up with TRBD2. The trim removed 0 bases at V and 4 bases at J, leaving 5 bases unmatched. The CDR3 totals 16 residues. Germline assignment: CDR1 WNHNN and CDR2 SYGVQD (reference sequence). The CDR3 DNA is TGCGCCAGCAGTGAGTCTAGCGGGGACCTGTACAATGAGCAGTTCTTC. Its translation: CASSESSGDLYNEQFF.

The chain joins TRBV6-5 to TRBJ1-2; the D gene is possibly TRBD1 (6 bases). The V end was cut by 6 bases, the J end by 4 bases, with 18 bases between. The CDR3 is 15 amino acids. Germline CDR1 is MNHEY and CDR2 is SVGAGI. The CDR3 protein is CASSHAGAAVYGYTF. The CDR3 coding sequence is TGTGCCAGCAGCCATGCAGGGGCTGCAGTCTATGGCTACACCTTC.

This chain joins TRBV12-5 and TRBJ2-7, with D perhaps TRBD2 (6 bases). The germline CDR1 and CDR2 sequences are LGHNT and FRNRAP. This CDR3 is 17 amino acids long. The germline V and J ends were trimmed by 2 bases and 0 bases, with 17 bases remaining between them. The CDR3 region is CASGLRAWGESSYEQYF. For the CDR3, the DNA is TGTGCTAGTGGTTTGAGGGCCTGGGGGGAAAGCTCCTACGAGCAGTACTTC.

The genes are TRBV9 and TRBJ1-2; weak D call: TRBD1 (6 bases). The CDR3 extends over 16 amino acids. Germline CDR1 is SGDLS and CDR2 is YYNGEE. Trimming removed 4 bases at V and 2 bases at J, with 18 bases between. The CDR3 loop reads CASSTSGGTGNYGYTF. The CDR3 coding sequence is TGTGCCAGCAGCACCTCTGGGGGTACAGGGAACTATGGCTACACCTTC.

The chain recombines TRBV7-9 with TRBJ1-2; D gene uncertain. The CDR3 extends over 15 amino acids. Germline lookup yields CDR1 SEHNR and CDR2 FQNEAQ (reference sequence). V shed 3 bases and J shed 4 bases, with 15 bases lying between them. CDR3: CASSFGGQNGYGYTF. CDR3 DNA sequence: TGTGCCAGCAGCTTCGGTGGGCAGAACGGCTATGGCTACACCTTC.

J is TRBJ2-2 and V is TRBV7-9, with 7 positions matching TRBD1. Looked up from germline, CDR1 is SEHNR and CDR2 is FQNEAQ (reference sequence). The CDR3 is 15 amino acids. With 5 bases clipped from V and 3 bases from J, the junction kept 6 bases outside the gene matches. CDR3 bases: TGTGCCAGCAGCCCCGACAGGGATCACACCGGGGAGCTGTTTTTT. Translating it yields CASSPDRDHTGELFF.

The V call is TRBV5-1, the J call TRBJ2-3, with a possible D match to TRBD2 (6 bases). V lost 4 bases, J lost 6 bases, and 21 bases lay in between. Germline V CDR1 and CDR2: SGHRS, YFSETQ. The CDR3 totals 16 residues. In DNA, the CDR3 is TGCGCCAGCAGCAAAGGGACTGCATACTCGAGGGATACGCAGTATTTT. Protein: CASSKGTAYSRDTQYF.

The CDR3 bases are TGTGCCAGTTGCCTCCTAGCGGGAGGGAGCAATGAGCAGTTCTTC. It codes for CASCLLAGGSNEQFF. This chain links TRBV19 with TRBJ2-1; 12 nucleotides agree with TRBD2. The junction had 8 bases not matched to a gene; V was cut back by 8 bases and J by 6 bases. The length of the CDR3 is 15 residues. Per the germline V gene, CDR1 is LNHDA and CDR2 is SQIVND (reference sequence).

CDR3 sequence: CATPGTSNTGELFF. The DNA for the CDR3 is TGTGCCACTCCCGGGACATCGAACACCGGGGAGCTGTTTTTT. The chain is built from TRBV10-3 and TRBJ2-2; weak D call: TRBD1 (6 bases). Germline CDR1 ENHRY, CDR2 SYGVKD. The V gene lost 10 bases and the J gene lost 0 bases, with 12 bases spanning the gap. This CDR3 comprises 14 residues.

This sequence joins TRBV30 and TRBJ1-2; D gene uncertain. Looked up from germline, CDR1 is GTSNPN and CDR2 is SVGIG (reference sequence). The CDR3 is made up of 15 amino acids. Trimming took off 3 bases at V and 6 bases at J, with 20 bases between the two ends. This CDR3 reads CAWRGRSAGNNGYTF. CDR3 nucleotide sequence: TGTGCCTGGAGGGGCCGGAGCGCAGGCAATAATGGCTACACCTTC.

The chain couples TRBV9 to TRBJ1-2, with no clear D. The CDR3 sequence is 13 residues long. Germline V gene data show CDR1 as SGDLS and CDR2 as YYNGEE. The V end lost 4 bases, the J end lost 7 bases, and 14 bases lay between the germline ends. The CDR3 DNA reads as TGTGCCAGCAGCCCGGGGTCCGTCGGTGGCTACACCTTC. Its translation is CASSPGSVGGYTF.

The rearrangement joins TRBV6-5 to TRBJ1-1, with D possibly matching TRBD1 (5 bases). The CDR3 consists of 14 residues. V shed 2 bases and J shed 1 base, with 8 bases lying between them. Germline V gene lookup returns CDR1 MNHEY and CDR2 SVGAGI. The chain's CDR3 is CASSYDRKNTEAFF. The CDR3 DNA sequence: TGTGCCAGCAGTTACGACAGAAAGAACACTGAAGCTTTCTTT.

The chain has TRBV19 and TRBJ1-2; TRBD1 is a possible D gene (6 bases). Trimming left V 5 bases short and J 10 bases short, with 14 bases between. The germline CDR1 and CDR2 sequences are LNHDA and SQIVND (reference sequence). The CDR3 covers 12 residues. The CDR3 sequence is CASSPTGWSYTF. In DNA form, the CDR3 reads TGTGCCAGTAGTCCTACAGGGTGGTCCTACACCTTC.